A single sample is the source of the 8 T cell receptor beta chains below, sequenced in a study of blood T cell repertoires in COVID-19. Libraries were prepared by immunoSEQ multiplex PCR; TCRdb keeps only in-frame clonotypes and omits some of them. The sample holds around 220,000 clones, 75% to 95% seen once. Sample: PBMCs or T cells enriched from blood (not recorded which). The receptors here all came from a woman under 30 who had recovered from COVID-19.

The chain has TRBV2 and TRBJ2-7; TRBD1 aligns across 9 bases. In germline, CDR1 is SNHLY, CDR2 FYNNEI. V lost 1 base and J lost 13; bases outside the gene matches: 14. The CDR3 length is 15 residues. The CDR3 reads CASSEDGTGFKGRYF. Here the CDR3 DNA reads TGTGCCAGCAGTGAAGACGGGACAGGGTTTAAGGGAAGATACTTC.

This clone was recorded only once. The V call is TRBV7-9, the J call TRBJ1-2; D remains unclear. Trimming cost V 4 bases and J 7 bases, with 19 bases left between them. In germline, CDR1 is SEHNR, CDR2 FQNEAQ (reference sequence). The CDR3 runs 15 residues. DNA for the CDR3: TGTGCCAGCAGCTCCCTTCAGCGGCTTTACCTTGGCTACACCTTC. Protein: CASSSLQRLYLGYTF.

J is TRBJ2-2 and V is TRBV27; 9 bases are a match to TRBD2. V gave up 2 bases and J gave up 3 bases; unmatched junction bases: 7. CDR3 length: 17 residues. Germline values: CDR1 MNHEY, CDR2 SMNVEV (reference sequence). CDR3 region: CASSLSPSGIYTGELFF. DNA for the CDR3: TGTGCCAGCAGTTTAAGTCCTAGCGGGATTTACACCGGGGAGCTGTTTTTT.

The rearrangement joins TRBV27 to TRBJ1-1, with D hard to call. Germline V lookup: CDR1 MNHEY, CDR2 SMNVEV (reference sequence). This CDR3 is 15 amino acids long. Trimming stripped 0 bases from V and 1 base from J, with 9 bases between. CDR3 DNA: TGTGCCAGCAGTTTATCCTTAGGCGGGAACACTGAAGCTTTCTTT. As protein: CASSLSLGGNTEAFF.

CDR3 in DNA: TGTGCCAGCAGCTCCCGTTCGGGGATCTATGGCTACACCTTC. Translating it yields CASSSRSGIYGYTF. V gene TRBV11-2 combines with J gene TRBJ1-2, with unresolved D. Per germline, CDR1 SGHAT and CDR2 FQNNGV. V gave up 4 bases and J gave up 4 bases, with 13 bases separating them. CDR3 length: 14 residues. Supplemented by reference TRBV11-2 and TRBJ1-2, the full variable domain reads EAGVAQSPRYKIIEKRQSVAFWCNPISGHATLYWYQQILGQGPKLLIQFQNNGVVDDSQLPKDRFSAERLKGVDSTLKIQPAKLEDSAVYLCASSSRSGIYGYTFGSGTRLTVV.

The chain has TRBV3-1 (or the pseudogene TRBV3-2) and TRBJ2-7; 7 bases agree with TRBD2. Germline CDR1 LGHDT, CDR2 YNNKEL (reference sequence). Trimming at V came to 0 bases and at J to 3 bases, leaving 5 bases not matched to a gene. This CDR3 region has 15 residues. The CDR3 loop reads CASSQDRPGGYEQYF. As DNA, the CDR3 is TGTGCCAGCAGCCAAGATCGCCCGGGAGGCTACGAGCAGTACTTC.

The chain uses TRBV9 and TRBJ2-7, with D perhaps matching TRBD2 (7 bases). The CDR3 totals 15 residues. The germline CDR1 and CDR2 sequences are SGDLS and YYNGEE. The V and J ends lost 3 bases and 3 bases respectively, with 16 bases between them. This chain's CDR3 is CASSGVMGGLYEQYF. Here the CDR3 DNA reads TGTGCCAGCAGCGGGGTCATGGGGGGGCTCTACGAGCAGTACTTC. The full variable domain, with the rest looked up from reference TRBV9 and TRBJ2-7, is DSGVTQTPKHLITATGQRVTLRCSPRSGDLSVYWYQQSLDQGLQFLIQYYNGEERAKGNILERFSAQQFPDLHSELNLSSLELGDSALYFCASSGVMGGLYEQYFGPGTRLTVT.

V and J are TRBV5-1 and TRBJ1-3; possible D gene TRBD1, 6 bases. Looked up from germline, CDR1 is SGHRS and CDR2 is YFSETQ. The V gene lost 4 bases and the J gene lost 7 bases, with 15 bases spanning the gap. The CDR3 is 14 residues long. The CDR3 nucleotides are TGCGCCAGCAGCCAGGGACAAGAGAGGAACACCATATATTTT. Amino acid sequence: CASSQGQERNTIYF.